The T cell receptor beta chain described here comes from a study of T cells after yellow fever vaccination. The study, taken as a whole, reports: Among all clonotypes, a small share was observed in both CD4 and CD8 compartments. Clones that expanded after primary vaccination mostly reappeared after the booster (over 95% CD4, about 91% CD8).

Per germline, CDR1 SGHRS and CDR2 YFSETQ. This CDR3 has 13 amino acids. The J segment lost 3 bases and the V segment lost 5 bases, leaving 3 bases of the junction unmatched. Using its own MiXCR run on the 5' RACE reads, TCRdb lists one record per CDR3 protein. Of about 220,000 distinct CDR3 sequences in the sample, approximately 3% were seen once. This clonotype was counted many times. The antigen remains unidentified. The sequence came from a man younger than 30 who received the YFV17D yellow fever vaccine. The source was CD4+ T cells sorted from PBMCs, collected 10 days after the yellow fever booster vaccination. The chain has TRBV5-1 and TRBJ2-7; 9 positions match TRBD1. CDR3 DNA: TGCGCCAGCAGTCTGGACAGGGGCTACGAGCAGTACGTC. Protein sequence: CASSLDRGYEQYV.